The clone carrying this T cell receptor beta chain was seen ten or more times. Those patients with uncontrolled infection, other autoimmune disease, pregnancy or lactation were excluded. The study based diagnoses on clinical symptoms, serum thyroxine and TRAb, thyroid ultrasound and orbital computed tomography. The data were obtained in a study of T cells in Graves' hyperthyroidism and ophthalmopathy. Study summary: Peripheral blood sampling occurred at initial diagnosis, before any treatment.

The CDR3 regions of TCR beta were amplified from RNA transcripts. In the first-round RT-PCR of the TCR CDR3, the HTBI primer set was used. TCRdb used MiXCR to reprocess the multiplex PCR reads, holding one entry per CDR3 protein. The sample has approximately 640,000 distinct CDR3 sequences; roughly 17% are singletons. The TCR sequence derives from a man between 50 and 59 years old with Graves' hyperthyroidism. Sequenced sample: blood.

CDR3 sequence: CASSSSPGRGGYNEQFF. The CDR3 DNA reads TGTGCCAGCAGTTCTTCCCCGGGGCGGGGTGGATACAATGAGCAGTTCTTC. The chain combines TRBV28 with TRBJ2-1; perhaps TRBD2 as D (6 bases). Per the germline V gene, CDR1 is MDHEN and CDR2 is SYDVKM. Trimming pared 4 bases from V and 4 bases from J, leaving 20 bases between. The CDR3 covers 17 residues. Variable domain in full (rest from reference TRBV28 and TRBJ2-1): DVKVTQSSRYLVKRTGEKVFLECVQDMDHENMFWYRQDPGLGLRLIYFSYDVKMKEKGDIPEGYSVSREKKERFSLILESASTNQTSMYLCASSSSPGRGGYNEQFFGPGTRLTVL.